The 10 T cell receptor beta chains in this list originate from one sample, sequenced in a study of blood T cell repertoires in COVID-19. Only in-frame clones appear in the TCRdb table, and some are missing; sequencing was by immunoSEQ multiplex PCR. Of roughly 280,000 clones detected, roughly 90% appear once; the ten largest clones hold about 2.2%. The specimen was peripheral blood. The receptors were sampled from a woman aged 50 to 65 who had recovered from COVID-19.

The chain is built from TRBV4-1 and TRBJ1-3, with 8 bases that match TRBD1. The CDR3 runs to 16 residues. Germline V lookup: CDR1 MGHRA, CDR2 YSYEKL. V lost 8 bases, J lost 1 base, and 10 bases stayed unmatched. CDR3 sequence reads: CASASDRDRSGNTIYF. CDR3 nucleotides: TGCGCCAGCGCTTCGGACAGGGATAGGTCTGGAAACACCATATATTTT.

This CDR3 reads CASSDQTGSGGQPQHF. The CDR3 DNA follows: TGCGCCAGCAGTGATCAAACGGGGTCCGGGGGACAGCCCCAGCATTTT. The chain uses TRBV10-2 and TRBJ1-5; weak D call: TRBD1 (5 bases). Germline CDR1 reads WSHSY; CDR2 reads SAAADI. The CDR3 length is 16 residues. The V gene lost 3 bases and the J gene lost 7 bases, with 19 bases spanning the gap.

This chain uses TRBV29-1 with TRBJ2-7; 10 positions agree with TRBD2. The germline gives CDR1 SQVTM, CDR2 ANQGSEA. CDR3 size: 14 residues. Trimming cost V 6 bases and J 6 bases; bases outside gene matches: 11. The DNA of the CDR3 is TGCAGCGTGCAGATGCTAGCGGGGGCTCTCGAGCAGTACTTC. Amino acids: CSVQMLAGALEQYF.

The chain couples TRBV19 to TRBJ2-4; 7 nucleotides match TRBD1. CDR1 and CDR2 (germline): LNHDA, SQIVND (reference sequence). V shed 4 bases, J shed 6 bases, and the junction held 6 bases outside the gene matches. This CDR3 is 14 amino acids long. CDR3 loop: CASSTGTAVNIQYF. CDR3 coding DNA: TGTGCCAGTAGTACCGGGACAGCGGTAAACATTCAGTACTTC.

DNA of the CDR3: TGTGCCAGTAGTATAACGGGACAGAGGGGGGAGCTGTTTTTT. Protein sequence: CASSITGQRGELFF. The chain links TRBV19 to TRBJ2-2, with 7 bases matching TRBD1. CDR1 and CDR2 from the germline V gene are LNHDA and SQIVND (reference sequence). CDR3 length: 14 amino acids. Losses at the gene ends were 2 bases for V and 8 bases for J; bases not matched to a gene: 5.

This rearrangement joins TRBV7-6 to TRBJ1-2; possible D gene TRBD1, 6 bases. V was pared by 6 bases and J by 6 bases, with 11 bases between. The germline V gene has CDR1 SGHVS and CDR2 FNYEAQ. CDR3 length: 12 residues. The CDR3 region has the DNA TGTGCCAGCAGGGGAGCAGGGGATGGCTACACCTTC. Translated, it gives CASRGAGDGYTF.

The V gene is TRBV7-9, the J gene TRBJ2-3, with 7 bases fitting TRBD2. CDR1 is SEHNR and CDR2 is FQNEAQ in the germline V gene (reference sequence). V gave up 3 bases and J gave up 4 bases; unmatched junction bases: 7. The CDR3 totals 15 residues. The CDR3 sequence: CASSLGGSVPDTQYF. Here the CDR3 DNA reads TGTGCCAGCAGCTTGGGGGGGAGCGTTCCAGATACGCAGTATTTT. Combining the CDR3 with reference TRBV7-9 and TRBJ2-3 gives the whole variable domain DTGVSQNPRHKITKRGQNVTFRCDPISEHNRLYWYRQTLGQGPEFLTYFQNEAQLEKSRLLSDRFSAERPKGSFSTLEIQRTEQGDSAMYLCASSLGGSVPDTQYFGPGTRLTVL.

The genes are TRBV9 and TRBJ1-6, with a tentative D call TRBD1 (5 bases). The V gene lost 0 bases and the J gene lost 6 bases, with 13 bases spanning the gap. The CDR3 has 16 amino acids. Germline V CDR1 and CDR2: SGDLS, YYNGEE. The CDR3: CASSVGGIPGNSPLHF. Here the CDR3 DNA reads TGTGCCAGCAGCGTAGGGGGCATCCCGGGTAATTCACCCCTCCACTTT.

J is TRBJ2-7 and V is TRBV9, with 7 bases fitting TRBD1. The germline V gene has CDR1 SGDLS and CDR2 YYNGEE. With 0 bases clipped from V and 2 bases from J, the junction kept 5 bases outside the gene matches. The CDR3 consists of 15 residues. The CDR3 protein is CASSVGDSDTYEQYF. The CDR3 coding sequence is TGTGCCAGCAGCGTAGGGGACAGCGACACCTACGAGCAGTACTTC.

V is TRBV2 and J is TRBJ2-2; 7 bases agree with TRBD2. V trimming: 4 bases; J trimming: 3 bases; junction bases outside the gene matches: 11. This CDR3 is built from 17 residues. CDR1 SNHLY and CDR2 FYNNEI come from the germline V gene. This CDR3 reads CASSGGWTGRYTGELFF. CDR3 bases: TGTGCCAGCAGTGGAGGATGGACCGGGAGGTACACCGGGGAGCTGTTTTTT. The full variable domain, its missing parts supplied by reference TRBV2 and TRBJ2-2, is EPEVTQTPSHQVTQMGQEVILRCVPISNHLYFYWYRQILGQKVEFLVSFYNNEISEKSEIFDDQFSVERPDGSNFTLKIRSTKLEDSAMYFCASSGGWTGRYTGELFFGEGSRLTVL.